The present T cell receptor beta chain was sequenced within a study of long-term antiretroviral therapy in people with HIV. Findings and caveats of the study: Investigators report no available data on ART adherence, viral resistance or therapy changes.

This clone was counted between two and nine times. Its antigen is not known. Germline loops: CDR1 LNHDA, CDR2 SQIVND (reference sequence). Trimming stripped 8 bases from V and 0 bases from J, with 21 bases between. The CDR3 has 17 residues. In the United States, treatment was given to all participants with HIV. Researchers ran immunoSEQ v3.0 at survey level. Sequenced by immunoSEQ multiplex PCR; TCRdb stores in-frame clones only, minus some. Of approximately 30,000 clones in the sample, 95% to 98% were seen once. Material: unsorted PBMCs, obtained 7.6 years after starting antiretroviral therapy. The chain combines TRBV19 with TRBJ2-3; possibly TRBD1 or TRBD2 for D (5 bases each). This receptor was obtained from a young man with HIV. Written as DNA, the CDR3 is TGTGCCAGTGGGGGACGGCGGGCCGAGACTAGCACAGATACGCAGTATTTT. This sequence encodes CASGGRRAETSTDTQYF.